These T cell receptor beta chains were read from a single sample in a study of regulatory T cells in long-lasting Graves disease. Each CDR3 protein is one row after TCRdb ran MiXCR on the multiplex PCR reads. The sample lists a few hundred thousand distinct CDR3 sequences; 12% were seen once. In addition, the sample was reused for a study of T cells in Graves' hyperthyroidism and ophthalmopathy.

The input for sequencing was peripheral blood mononuclear cells (PBMCs), taken at new diagnosis, from a patient treated with antithyroid drugs. Receptor source: a woman aged 18-35 years with Graves disease. Both conserved end residues are part of each CDR3. A D gene is named only where the DNA matches it firmly. A row's size may be missing; if present it is once, few, many or a size class.

J gene: TRBJ2-1
D gene: TRBD1
clone size: many
V gene: TRBV24-1
CDR3 protein: CATSSPWDRGPGEQFF
CDR3 DNA: TGTGCCACCAGTTCTCCTTGGGACAGGGGCCCGGGTGAGCAGTTCTTC

J gene: TRBJ2-1
D gene: TRBD1
clone size: few
V gene: TRBV6-1
CDR3 protein: CASSATATGVEQFF
CDR3 DNA: TGTGCCAGCAGTGCCACAGCAACAGGGGTTGAGCAGTTCTTC

J gene: TRBJ2-5
D gene: -
clone size: -
V gene: TRBV4-3
CDR3 protein: CASSPSGRYQETQYF
CDR3 DNA: TGCGCCAGCAGCCCCTCAGGCAGGTACCAAGAGACCCAGTACTTC

J gene: TRBJ1-4
D gene: -
clone size: -
V gene: TRBV6-1
CDR3 protein: CASRPGGTNEKLFF
CDR3 DNA: TGTGCCAGCCGACCCGGGGGTACTAATGAAAAACTGTTTTTT

J gene: TRBJ2-1
D gene: -
clone size: many
V gene: TRBV7-2
CDR3 protein: CASSFSYPTYNEQFF
CDR3 DNA: TGTGCCAGCAGCTTCTCCTACCCGACCTACAATGAGCAGTTCTTC

J gene: TRBJ1-2
D gene: -
clone size: many
V gene: TRBV7-9
CDR3 protein: CASSLMRYRRYGYTF
CDR3 DNA: TGTGCCAGCAGCTTAATGAGATACAGGCGTTATGGCTACACCTTC

J gene: TRBJ1-5
D gene: -
clone size: many
V gene: TRBV2
CDR3 protein: CASNNPLSNQPQHF
CDR3 DNA: TGTGCCAGCAATAACCCTCTAAGCAATCAGCCCCAGCATTTT

J gene: TRBJ2-1
D gene: -
clone size: few
V gene: TRBV5-1
CDR3 protein: CASSLQGFGEQFF
CDR3 DNA: TGCGCCAGCAGCTTACAGGGTTTTGGTGAGCAGTTCTTC

J gene: TRBJ1-3
D gene: -
clone size: many
V gene: TRBV7-2
CDR3 protein: CASSLDPQTGNTIYF
CDR3 DNA: TGTGCCAGCAGCTTAGACCCCCAGACGGGAAACACCATATATTTT

J gene: TRBJ2-1
D gene: -
clone size: many
V gene: TRBV28
CDR3 protein: CASSLYRGGRYNEQFF
CDR3 DNA: TGTGCCAGCAGTTTATATCGAGGGGGGAGGTACAATGAGCAGTTCTTC

J gene: TRBJ2-1
D gene: -
clone size: many
V gene: TRBV6-5
CDR3 protein: CASSYSGGLDEQFF
CDR3 DNA: TGTGCCAGCAGTTACTCAGGCGGGCTGGATGAGCAGTTCTTC

J gene: TRBJ1-5
D gene: -
clone size: few
V gene: TRBV7-2
CDR3 protein: CASSFAGPPGNQPQHF
CDR3 DNA: TGTGCCAGCAGCTTCGCCGGTCCTCCGGGGAATCAGCCCCAGCATTTT

J gene: TRBJ2-1
D gene: -
clone size: once
V gene: TRBV10-2
CDR3 protein: CASSVFQQQGEQFF
CDR3 DNA: TGCGCCAGCAGTGTGTTCCAGCAACAGGGTGAGCAGTTCTTC

J gene: TRBJ1-4
D gene: TRBD1
clone size: many
V gene: TRBV6-1
CDR3 protein: CASTTGATNEKLFF
CDR3 DNA: TGTGCCAGCACTACAGGGGCAACTAATGAAAAACTGTTTTTT

J gene: TRBJ2-3
D gene: TRBD2
clone size: many
V gene: TRBV6-2/TRBV6-3
CDR3 protein: CASSYRGLVGDTQYF
CDR3 DNA: TGTGCCAGCAGTTACCGGGGACTAGTCGGAGATACGCAGTATTTT

J gene: TRBJ1-1
D gene: -
clone size: few
V gene: TRBV13
CDR3 protein: CASSLPGIEGTEAFF
CDR3 DNA: TGTGCCAGCAGCTTACCGGGCATAGAGGGAACTGAAGCTTTCTTT

J gene: TRBJ1-1
D gene: -
clone size: many
V gene: TRBV10-3
CDR3 protein: CAITLPGDPTEAFF
CDR3 DNA: TGTGCCATCACTCTCCCAGGGGACCCCACTGAAGCTTTCTTT

J gene: TRBJ2-6
D gene: TRBD1
clone size: many
V gene: TRBV14
CDR3 protein: CASSLQGATPLTF
CDR3 DNA: TGTGCCAGCAGCCTACAGGGGGCAACGCCCCTGACTTTC

J gene: TRBJ2-2
D gene: -
clone size: few
V gene: TRBV6-2/TRBV6-3
CDR3 protein: CASSSQPENTGELFF
CDR3 DNA: TGTGCCAGCAGTTCGCAGCCGGAAAACACCGGGGAGCTGTTTTTT

J gene: TRBJ2-1
D gene: -
clone size: many
V gene: TRBV27
CDR3 protein: CASSLTVGDFRGARQFF
CDR3 DNA: TGTGCCAGCAGTTTAACGGTTGGGGATTTTCGGGGAGCGAGACAGTTCTTC

J gene: TRBJ2-1
D gene: TRBD2
clone size: -
V gene: TRBV6-2/TRBV6-3
CDR3 protein: CASSQTSVGNEQFF
CDR3 DNA: TGTGCCAGCAGCCAGACTAGCGTGGGGAATGAGCAGTTCTTC

J gene: TRBJ1-1
D gene: -
clone size: many
V gene: TRBV5-1
CDR3 protein: CASSLSRRYGLNTEAFF
CDR3 DNA: TGCGCCAGCAGCTTATCCCGTAGGTACGGGCTAAACACTGAAGCTTTCTTT

J gene: TRBJ2-1
D gene: TRBD2
clone size: -
V gene: TRBV25-1
CDR3 protein: CASSEWSLAGAYNEQFF
CDR3 DNA: TGTGCCAGCAGTGAATGGTCACTAGCGGGGGCCTACAATGAGCAGTTCTTC

J gene: TRBJ2-1
D gene: TRBD1
clone size: many
V gene: TRBV2
CDR3 protein: CASRGDRGVFDTNNEQFF
CDR3 DNA: TGTGCCAGCAGGGGGGACAGGGGGGTCTTCGACACGAACAATGAGCAGTTCTTC

J gene: TRBJ2-1
D gene: TRBD2
clone size: many
V gene: TRBV5-1
CDR3 protein: CASSLVSSGGTSSYNEQFF
CDR3 DNA: TGCGCCAGCAGCTTGGTTTCTAGCGGGGGGACCAGCTCCTACAATGAGCAGTTCTTC

J gene: TRBJ2-5
D gene: -
clone size: -
V gene: TRBV24-1
CDR3 protein: CATSDATGEAETQYF
CDR3 DNA: TGTGCCACCAGTGACGCCACGGGGGAGGCGGAGACCCAGTACTTC

J gene: TRBJ2-2
D gene: TRBD2
clone size: -
V gene: TRBV10-3
CDR3 protein: CAIRAGEATGELFF
CDR3 DNA: TGTGCCATAAGAGCGGGAGAGGCGACCGGGGAGCTGTTTTTT

J gene: TRBJ2-3
D gene: TRBD1
clone size: few
V gene: TRBV27
CDR3 protein: CASNLGQSTDTQYF
CDR3 DNA: TGTGCCAGCAACCTGGGACAGAGCACAGATACGCAGTATTTT

J gene: TRBJ2-5
D gene: -
clone size: -
V gene: TRBV20-1
CDR3 protein: CSAESRGQETQYF
CDR3 DNA: TGCAGTGCTGAATCTCGGGGTCAAGAGACCCAGTACTTC

J gene: TRBJ2-1
D gene: TRBD1
clone size: once
V gene: TRBV6-5
CDR3 protein: CASRYNRDSLYNEQFF
CDR3 DNA: TGTGCCAGCAGATACAATAGGGACAGCTTATACAATGAGCAGTTCTTC